This note documents a single TCR beta chain sequence. This entry belongs to a study of T-cell memory formation after mild COVID-19. A single record per CDR3 protein comes from TCRdb applying MiXCR to the 5' RACE reads. The sample lists more than 450,000 distinct CDR3 sequences, approximately 19% seen once, with around 12% in the top ten. The sequencing input was PBMCs or a T cell subset sorted from them (not recorded which). This TCR came from an adult woman who had mild COVID-19 (a few samples of this study predate the infection). Cell type and time point are not known.

The chain's CDR3 is CASSLSLSLASEQFF. Written as DNA, the CDR3 is TGTGCCAGCAGCTTAAGTCTCTCGCTTGCAAGTGAGCAGTTCTTC. The genes are TRBV7-2 and TRBJ2-1; D gene unclear. This CDR3 is 15 amino acids long. V was shortened by 2 bases and J by 9 bases, with 17 bases between the two germline ends. Germline V gene data show CDR1 as SGHTA and CDR2 as FQGNSA.